The sequence of this T cell receptor (beta chain) was determined in a study of blood T cells in healthy people across ages. Looking at the study overall: Capture by template switching was about one barcoded beta molecule per two T cells.

Notes on the study in general: Across the age range, TCR beta diversity per million T cells fell in a roughly linear way.

Comment on this clonotype: Its antigen is still unknown.

The donors, aged roughly 6 to 95, were healthy Caucasians from Russia. A second PCR of about 7 to 11 cycles used a sample-barcoded 5' primer and a J-beta primer mix. All cDNA molecules were each tagged by a template-switch adaptor with 12 random nucleotides. TCRdb used MiXCR to reprocess the 5' RACE reads, holding one entry per CDR3 protein. The sample yields around 1,900,000 distinct CDR3 sequences, about two fifths seen once. CDR1 and CDR2 (germline): SGHRS, YFSETQ. V lost 0 bases and J lost 1, with 8 bases in between. This CDR3 is built from 14 residues. Sequenced: blood. The clonotype comes from a human donor in good health. The rearrangement joins TRBV5-1 to TRBJ2-7; D not resolved. CDR3 sequence: CASSLVSPSYEQYF. CDR3 in DNA: TGCGCCAGCAGCTTGGTGTCGCCATCCTACGAGCAGTACTTC.